This T cell receptor (beta chain) was sequenced for a study of blood T cell repertoires in COVID-19. Participants were aged about 18 to 89 years, lived in around 22 US areas, and enrolled virtually. Allocation to cohorts depended on clinical history reported by the participants. Deletions cut 6 bases from V and 6 bases from J, with 8 bases between. Germline V gene data show CDR1 as MDHEN and CDR2 as SYDVKM. The CDR3 consists of 11 residues. Profiling relied on immunoSEQ multiplex PCR, and the TCRdb table lists in-frame clones only, not all of them. The profile covers about 240,000 clones, with approximately 84% appearing a single time and roughly 3.5% taken by the ten largest.

Material: PBMCs or T cells enriched from blood (not recorded which). The TCR originated in a woman aged 40 to 50 with acute COVID-19. This chain links TRBV28 with TRBJ1-1; no firm D call. CDR3 protein: CASSSSSEAFF. The CDR3, as DNA: TGTGCCAGCAGCTCTTCGTCTGAAGCTTTCTTT.